Below, 30 T cell receptor beta chains from the same sample are listed, as sequenced in a study of blood T cell repertoires in COVID-19. Clones were read by immunoSEQ multiplex PCR, and TCRdb kept only the in-frame ones, dropping some. The sample shows roughly 73,000 clones, 89% of them seen only once. Input material: peripheral blood. These receptors were collected from a man of 80 years or more with acute or convalescent COVID-19.

This chain links TRBV9 with TRBJ1-1, with TRBD1 as a possible D gene (5 bases). CDR1 SGDLS and CDR2 YYNGEE come from the germline V gene. V lost 3 bases, J lost 6 bases, and 9 bases lay in between. The CDR3 is 12 residues long. The CDR3 protein is CASSGWTPEAFF. In DNA, the CDR3 is TGTGCCAGCAGCGGATGGACACCTGAAGCTTTCTTT.

This chain connects TRBV20-1 to TRBJ1-5; 9 bases agree with TRBD1. The CDR3 consists of 15 residues. V gave up 3 bases and J gave up 2 bases; unmatched junction bases: 5. Germline V gene data show CDR1 as DFQATT and CDR2 as SNEGSKA (reference sequence). CDR3 sequence (DNA): TGCAGTGCTAGTGGGACAGGGCAGGGCAATCAGCCCCAGCATTTT. Amino acid sequence: CSASGTGQGNQPQHF.

For this clone: The junction departs from germline at one end; a sequencing error may be responsible. The V gene is TRBV19, the J gene TRBJ1-4; 10 bases fit TRBD1. Germline assignment: CDR1 LNHDA and CDR2 SQIVND (reference sequence). This CDR3 has 16 amino acids. The CDR3 DNA reads TGTACCAGTAGTATGGGGGACAGGGGAATATATGAAAAACTGTTTTTT. Translation gives CTSSMGDRGIYEKLFF.

The V gene is TRBV3-1 (or the pseudogene TRBV3-2), the J gene TRBJ1-1; D is unclear. Between the trimmed V and J ends, which lost 5 bases and 0 bases, there was a span of 16 bases. Germline V gives CDR1 LGHDT, CDR2 YNNKEL (reference sequence). This CDR3 contains 16 residues. The DNA of the CDR3 is TGTGCCAGCAGCTCTCGTGGACTGAAAATGAACACTGAAGCTTTCTTT. This encodes CASSSRGLKMNTEAFF.

V usage is TRBV3-1 (or the pseudogene TRBV3-2) and J usage is TRBJ1-5; TRBD1 aligns across 8 bases. Germline loops: CDR1 LGHDT, CDR2 YNNKEL (reference sequence). V lost 4 bases to trimming and J lost 4 bases; unmatched junction nucleotides: 3. The CDR3 loop spans 14 amino acids. The DNA of the CDR3 is TGTGCCAGCAGCCCACAGGGGGGGAATCAGCCCCAGCATTTT. Translating it yields CASSPQGGNQPQHF.

The chain is built from TRBV12-3 or TRBV12-4 and TRBJ2-1; 8 bases are shared with TRBD1. The CDR3 runs 13 residues. Trimming removed 10 bases from V and 7 bases from J; junction bases left unmatched: 9. The CDR3 nucleotides are TGTGCCACAAGACAGGGGATTATTAATGAGCAGTTCTTC. Translation gives CATRQGIINEQFF.

The chain is built from TRBV18 and TRBJ2-2; the D gene is possibly TRBD1 (6 bases). Germline V gives CDR1 KGHSH, CDR2 LQKENI. The V end was cut by 3 bases, the J end by 0 bases, with 17 bases between. The CDR3 consists of 18 residues. The CDR3 here is CASSPPRGRPTNTGELFF. The CDR3, as DNA: TGTGCCAGCTCACCGCCCAGGGGCCGCCCTACGAACACCGGGGAGCTGTTTTTT.

The chain employs TRBV6-1 and TRBJ1-2; 7 nucleotides align to TRBD1. CDR1 and CDR2 from the germline V gene are MNHNS and SASEGT. J was trimmed by 7 bases and V by 2 bases; bases with no gene match: 7. CDR3 size: 14 residues. The CDR3, as DNA: TGTGCCAGCAGTGAATTCGGCCAGGGGGTTGGCTACACCTTC. Translated, it gives CASSEFGQGVGYTF.

CDR3 residues: CASSLSGNQPQHF. The CDR3 nucleotides read TGTGCCAGCAGCTTAAGCGGTAATCAGCCCCAGCATTTT. The V and J genes are TRBV7-9 and TRBJ1-5; D gene unclear. Germline CDR1 reads SEHNR; CDR2 reads FQNEAQ (reference sequence). Trimming took off 2 bases at V and 4 bases at J, with 6 bases between the two ends. The CDR3 covers 13 residues.

The rearrangement joins TRBV4-1 to TRBJ1-6, with 7 positions matching TRBD1. Unmatched junction bases numbered 13, after V lost 4 bases and J lost 1 base. This CDR3 region has 19 residues. Germline CDR1 reads MGHRA; CDR2 reads YSYEKL. The CDR3 here is CASSRNSARDRSYNSPLHF. The CDR3 nucleotides are TGCGCCAGCAGCCGGAATTCTGCTAGGGACAGATCCTATAATTCACCCCTCCACTTT.

The chain uses TRBV9 and TRBJ1-1; the D gene is possibly TRBD1 (6 bases). The V gene lost 3 bases and the J gene lost 1 base, with 7 bases spanning the gap. CDR1 and CDR2 from the germline V gene are SGDLS and YYNGEE. This CDR3 contains 13 residues. CDR3 nucleotide sequence: TGTGCCAGCAGCGAACAGGGGAACACTGAAGCTTTCTTT. Its protein is CASSEQGNTEAFF.

This clone appeared a single time. The chain recombines TRBV24-1 with TRBJ2-3, with a possible D match to TRBD2 (6 bases). This CDR3 comprises 16 residues. Germline CDR1 reads KGHDR; CDR2 reads SFDVKD. The germline V and J ends were trimmed by 3 bases and 4 bases, with 16 bases remaining between them. The CDR3 region has the DNA TGTGCCACCAGTGATCCGGGACTCAATGGGGCAGATACGCAGTATTTT. This encodes CATSDPGLNGADTQYF.

This clone was seen once. V and J are TRBV4-1 and TRBJ1-4, with D tentatively TRBD1 (5 bases). CDR3 length: 16 residues. The germline gives CDR1 MGHRA, CDR2 YSYEKL. V lost 2 bases and J lost 0, with 10 bases in between. CDR3 DNA: TGCGCCAGCAGCCAATCGGTGACAGCAACTAATGAAAAACTGTTTTTT. Protein product: CASSQSVTATNEKLFF.

This chain joins TRBV6-5 and TRBJ2-2; D may be TRBD2 (7 bases). V gave up 4 bases and J gave up 3 bases, with 12 bases separating them. This CDR3 comprises 15 residues. CDR1 is MNHEY and CDR2 is SVGAGI in the germline V gene. The CDR3 DNA reads TGTGCCAGCAGTTTCGGGGGGCCCGACACCGGGGAGCTGTTTTTT. Translated, it gives CASSFGGPDTGELFF.

The chain carries TRBV19 and TRBJ2-5; D remains ambiguous. Between the trimmed V and J ends, which lost 5 bases and 3 bases, there was a span of 13 bases. CDR3 length: 14 residues. Germline CDR1 and CDR2: LNHDA and SQIVND (reference sequence). CDR3 in amino acids: CASSPRLLEETQYF. CDR3 coding DNA: TGTGCCAGTAGTCCCCGACTTCTGGAAGAGACCCAGTACTTC.

This sequence joins TRBV10-3 and TRBJ1-5; D ambiguous. CDR1 ENHRY and CDR2 SYGVKD come from the germline V gene. Trimming left V 0 bases short and J 4 bases short, with 13 bases between. The CDR3 contains 16 residues. The CDR3 DNA reads as TGTGCCATCAGTGAGTCGGCAACAGAACCAAATCAGCCCCAGCATTTT. This translates into CAISESATEPNQPQHF.

The V and J genes are TRBV6-6 and TRBJ2-3, with 12 bases lining up with TRBD2. There are 17 residues in the CDR3. Trimming took 5 bases from V and 4 from J; bases not matched to a gene: 10. Germline V lookup: CDR1 MNHNY, CDR2 SVGAGI (reference sequence). The CDR3 loop is CASSPTSSGRASDTQYF. The CDR3 nucleotides are TGTGCCAGCAGTCCAACGTCTAGCGGGAGGGCTTCAGATACGCAGTATTTT.

This clone was counted a single time. V is TRBV6-5 and J is TRBJ1-2; unclear D gene. This CDR3 contains 13 residues. Germline V CDR1 and CDR2: MNHEY, SVGAGI. V lost 8 bases to trimming and J lost 8 bases, with 18 bases between them. CDR3: CASASYRSLGYTF. CDR3 bases: TGTGCCAGCGCTTCCTACAGATCCCTAGGCTACACCTTC.

The chain recombines TRBV3-1 (or the pseudogene TRBV3-2) with TRBJ1-3; a possible D gene is TRBD1 (5 bases). Germline assignment: CDR1 LGHDT and CDR2 YNNKEL (reference sequence). The CDR3 runs 16 residues. V was clipped by 1 base and J by 4 bases, with 14 bases between them. The chain's CDR3 is CASSQGRGDSGNTIYF. DNA for the CDR3: TGTGCCAGCAGCCAAGGGCGGGGGGATTCAGGAAACACCATATATTTT.

The chain links TRBV5-1 to TRBJ2-5; perhaps TRBD1 as D (6 bases). Germline CDR1 and CDR2: SGHRS and YFSETQ. V gave up 7 bases and J gave up 3 bases, with 10 bases separating them. This CDR3 has 12 amino acids. The CDR3, as DNA: TGCGCCAGCGGACAGAATAAAGAGACCCAGTACTTC. It translates to CASGQNKETQYF.

The CDR3 bases are TGTGCCAGTAGTAGTAGGGGTGGCTACACCTTC. Amino acids: CASSSRGGYTF. J is TRBJ1-2 and V is TRBV19, with a possible D match to TRBD1 (5 bases). CDR1 is LNHDA, CDR2 SQIVND, per germline (reference sequence). V shed 4 bases and J shed 7 bases, with 7 bases lying between them. The CDR3 runs 11 residues.

This clone was recorded a few times. The chain couples TRBV30 to TRBJ2-2; D remains unclear. Germline CDR1 and CDR2: GTSNPN and SVGIG (reference sequence). CDR3 length equals 11 residues. Trimming removed 2 bases from V and 7 bases from J, with 5 bases in between. CDR3 loop: CAWSYGGELFF. Written as DNA, the CDR3 is TGTGCCTGGAGTTACGGCGGGGAGCTGTTTTTT.

This sequence joins TRBV6-1 and TRBJ2-2, with TRBD2 matching 11 bases. Per the germline V gene, CDR1 is MNHNS and CDR2 is SASEGT. J gave up 6 bases and V 2 bases, and 2 bases lay outside the gene matches. This CDR3 region has 15 residues. The CDR3 bases are TGTGCCAGCAGTGAAAAACTAGCGGGAGCCGGGGAGCTGTTTTTT. Amino acid sequence: CASSEKLAGAGELFF.

This chain uses TRBV18 with TRBJ1-1, with TRBD1 matching over 11 bases. V lost 5 bases and J lost 1; bases outside the gene matches: 6. Germline V gene lookup returns CDR1 KGHSH and CDR2 LQKENI. This CDR3 is built from 16 residues. CDR3 DNA: TGTGCCAGCTCAGGAGGACAGGGGGCTACGAACACTGAAGCTTTCTTT. Protein product: CASSGGQGATNTEAFF. The complete variable domain, with remaining parts taken from reference TRBV18 and TRBJ1-1, reads NAGVMQNPRHLVRRRGQEARLRCSPMKGHSHVYWYRQLPEEGLKFMVYLQKENIIDESGMPKERFSAEFPKEGPSILRIQQVVRGDSAAYFCASSGGQGATNTEAFFGQGTRLTVV.

This clone was observed a single time. The V gene is TRBV5-8, the J gene TRBJ1-1; possibly TRBD1 for D (5 bases). Trimming left V 0 bases short and J 12 bases short, with 12 bases between. This CDR3 has 12 amino acids. The V gene's germline CDR1 is SGHTS and CDR2 YDEGEE. CDR3 DNA: TGTGCCAGCAGCTTGGATAGGGGCGAAACTTTCTTT. Protein: CASSLDRGETFF.

The chain couples TRBV5-4 to TRBJ1-4; a weak D match, TRBD1 (5 bases). Trimming took off 3 bases at V and 8 bases at J, with 5 bases between the two ends. The germline gives CDR1 SGHNT, CDR2 YYREEE (reference sequence). This CDR3 contains 11 residues. Here the CDR3 reads CASSSGEKLFF. The CDR3 DNA reads TGTGCCAGCAGCTCAGGGGAAAAACTGTTTTTT.

The rearrangement uses TRBV6-1 and TRBJ1-3; possibly TRBD1 for D (6 bases). CDR1 and CDR2 (germline): MNHNS, SASEGT. V lost 5 bases, J lost 2 bases, and 13 bases lay in between. The CDR3 loop spans 15 amino acids. In nucleotides, the CDR3 is TGTGCCAGCAGTCTACAGGGTAGGACTGGAAACACCATATATTTT. It translates to CASSLQGRTGNTIYF.

The chain employs TRBV6-1 and TRBJ1-4; the match to TRBD1 covers 8 bases. V was clipped by 6 bases and J by 7 bases; unmatched bases: 7. Germline V gene lookup returns CDR1 MNHNS and CDR2 SASEGT. This CDR3 region has 14 residues. The CDR3 loop is CASSIQGAGEKLFF. Here the CDR3 DNA reads TGTGCCAGCAGCATTCAGGGGGCTGGTGAAAAACTGTTTTTT.

The chain has TRBV24-1 and TRBJ1-1; D unclear. CDR1 and CDR2 (germline): KGHDR, SFDVKD. The CDR3 spans 13 residues. Trimming took off 1 base at V and 0 bases at J, with 2 bases between the two ends. The DNA of the CDR3 is TGTGCCACCAGTGATTTTATGAACACTGAAGCTTTCTTT. Residues: CATSDFMNTEAFF.

The gene calls are TRBV2 and TRBJ1-5; 8 nucleotides align to TRBD1. The CDR3 length is 15 residues. With V trimmed by 3 bases and J by 6 bases, 7 bases remained unmatched. From germline, CDR1 is SNHLY and CDR2 FYNNEI. The CDR3 region is CASSEDRVMGQPQHF. The DNA of the CDR3 is TGTGCCAGCAGTGAGGACAGGGTAATGGGTCAGCCCCAGCATTTT.